This is a list of T cell receptor beta chains from one sample in a study of beta chain features in type 1 diabetes. Profiled with immunoSEQ multiplex PCR; TCRdb holds only in-frame clones, not every one. The table shows 860,000 or so clones, with around a sixth occurring only once. Sequences were obtained from naive CD4+ T cells from blood. These receptors were taken from a woman between 18 and 29 years old in good health. The CDR3 runs from the conserved cysteine through the conserved F or W. The order of the fields is J gene, clone size, V gene, D gene, CDR3 DNA, CDR3 protein. D genes are given only for firm matches. Size tells how often a clone was seen (once, few, many) or the class of an expanded clone, and some rows leave it out.

>TRBJ1-5|.|TRBV28|.
TGTGCCAGCAGACCCGGCAGTCAGCCCCAGCATTTT
CASRPGSQPQHF
>TRBJ1-1|few|TRBV28|.
TGTGCCAGCAGTTTAGGACAGTTTGTCACTGAAGCTTTCTTT
CASSLGQFVTEAFF
>TRBJ1-2|.|TRBV2|.
TGTGCCAGCAGTGGACAGGTTCCCTATGGCTACACCTTC
CASSGQVPYGYTF
>TRBJ2-1|.|TRBV5-4|.
TGTGCCAGCAGCTTGGGGGGCGACCCTAGGTATGAGCAGTTCTTC
CASSLGGDPRYEQFF
>TRBJ1-5|.|TRBV18|TRBD1
TGTGCCAGCTCATCTCAGCTCACCTATCCGGGACAGGGTCGGCAGCCCCAGCATTTT
CASSSQLTYPGQGRQPQHF
>TRBJ2-5|few|TRBV9|.
TGTGCCAGCAGCGTAGGGACAGAAGAGACCCAGTACTTC
CASSVGTEETQYF
>TRBJ2-1|few|TRBV6-5|TRBD2
TGTGCCAGCCGGGATCTCGGGGGAGGGCTCAATGAGCAGTTCTTC
CASRDLGGGLNEQFF
>TRBJ1-4|.|TRBV7-9|.
TGTGCCAGCAGCTTTGGTCAGGGGAAGGAAAAACTGTTTTTT
CASSFGQGKEKLFF
>TRBJ1-1|.|TRBV5-1|.
TGCGCCAGCAGCCGGGACGGAAACACTGAAGCTTTCTTT
CASSRDGNTEAFF
>TRBJ1-2|few|TRBV4-3|.
TGCGCCAGCAGCCAAGATCTTCCAGGTGGCTATGGCTACACCTTC
CASSQDLPGGYGYTF
>TRBJ2-1|.|TRBV7-3|TRBD2
TGTGCCAGCAGCTTAGGCGGGAGGAACACTGAGCAGTTCTTC
CASSLGGRNTEQFF
>TRBJ2-2|few|TRBV7-9|.
TGTGCCAGCAGCCGCGGCATCCGGCTGTTTTTT
CASSRGIRLFF
>TRBJ1-1|.|TRBV19|.
TGTGCCACCCAATCTCGGGGGGCGTTGAACACTGAAGCTTTCTTT
CATQSRGALNTEAFF
>TRBJ2-2|.|TRBV23-1|.
TGCGCCAGCAGTCAATCGGGAAGAACCGGGGAGCTGTTTTTT
CASSQSGRTGELFF
>TRBJ2-5|few|TRBV7-2|TRBD2
TGTGCCAGCAGCTTAGCGCCGAGCGGGAAGGGTTCTCGAGAGACCCAGTACTTC
CASSLAPSGKGSRETQYF
>TRBJ2-3|.|TRBV5-1|TRBD1
TGCGCCAGCAGCTTGGTTGGCAGGGGGCTATCAGATACGCAGTATTTT
CASSLVGRGLSDTQYF
>TRBJ2-5|.|TRBV5-1|TRBD2
TGCGCCAGCAGTGCGCTAGCGGGAGGTGTGGAGACCCAGTACTTC
CASSALAGGVETQYF
>TRBJ2-2|.|TRBV2|.
TGTGCCAGCAGTGGCCAGGGGTTACCTACCGGGGAGCTGTTTTTT
CASSGQGLPTGELFF
>TRBJ1-2|.|TRBV28|.
TGTGCCAGCAGTCGAAACAGGGTTCTCTATGGCTACACCTTC
CASSRNRVLYGYTF
>TRBJ1-2|few|TRBV5-4|.
TGTGCCAGCAGCTTGGATCGTTCAGGGGCCTACTATGGCTACACCTTC
CASSLDRSGAYYGYTF
>TRBJ2-1|.|TRBV7-9|TRBD1
TGTGCCAGCAGCCTCATACGGACAGGGTCGCCCTACAATGAGCAGTTCTTC
CASSLIRTGSPYNEQFF
>TRBJ2-1|few|TRBV4-2|TRBD1
TGTGCCAGCAGCCTCCCCCTCGACAGGGGCCCCTACAATGAGCAGTTCTTC
CASSLPLDRGPYNEQFF
>TRBJ1-3|few|TRBV4-2|.
TGTGCCAGCAGCCAAGATTCGTTAATGCCGGGACACATCTCTGGAAACACCATATATTTT
CASSQDSLMPGHISGNTIYF
>TRBJ2-7|.|TRBV11-2|.
TGTGCCAGCAGCCGAGGGTACGAGCAGTACTTC
CASSRGYEQYF
>TRBJ2-1|.|TRBV5-1|.
TGCGCCAGCAGCTTGGCCATAGCCAGACGTCTTGATGAGCAGTTCTTC
CASSLAIARRLDEQFF
>TRBJ2-3|.|TRBV20-1|.
TGCAGTGCCGTCCACTCTACGCAGTATTTT
CSAVHSTQYF
>TRBJ2-3|few|TRBV28|.
TGTGCCAGCAGTGCGGGACAGAGCACAGATACGCAGTATTTT
CASSAGQSTDTQYF
>TRBJ2-3|.|TRBV28|.
TGTGCCAGCAGCCCGACTGGGGCGCGCACAGATACGCAGTATTTT
CASSPTGARTDTQYF
>TRBJ1-6|.|TRBV7-2|.
TGTGCCAGCAGCGTAGTTGGACTCACCTTTAATTCACCCCTCCACTTT
CASSVVGLTFNSPLHF
>TRBJ1-4|few|TRBV29-1|.
TGCAGCGTGGGCGTACAGGGAGGAGAAAAACTGTTTTTT
CSVGVQGGEKLFF
>TRBJ1-2|.|TRBV7-9|.
TGTGCCAGCAGCACCGGAACAGGACCCTGGGGTGGCTACACCTTC
CASSTGTGPWGGYTF
>TRBJ1-2|once|TRBV13|.
TGTGCCAGCAGCTTAGATCGGGGTTTAGGCTACACCTTC
CASSLDRGLGYTF
>TRBJ2-6|.|TRBV11-1|.
TGTGCCAGCAGCTTACTCGGCTCTGGGGCCAACGTCCTGACTTTC
CASSLLGSGANVLTF
>TRBJ2-7|few|TRBV6-6|TRBD1
TGTGCCAGCAGAACCGGGACAGGGTCCTACGAGCAGTACTTC
CASRTGTGSYEQYF
>TRBJ2-2|.|TRBV5-1|TRBD2
TGCGCCAGCAGCTTGACTAGCGGGAGATATTTGACCGGGGAGCTGTTTTTT
CASSLTSGRYLTGELFF
>TRBJ2-5|few|TRBV2|.
TGTGCCAGCCACTCCTTCCCTGGGGAGACCCAGTACTTC
CASHSFPGETQYF
>TRBJ1-2|.|TRBV15|TRBD1
TGTGCCACCAGCCCGTCGAGCAGGGGGGGCTATGGCTACACCTTC
CATSPSSRGGYGYTF
>TRBJ2-3|once|TRBV9|.
TGTGCCAGCAGCGTGGGGACCCCCCCCACAGATACGCAGTATTTT
CASSVGTPPTDTQYF
>TRBJ1-1|.|TRBV6-6|TRBD1
TGTGCCAGCAGTTACACGTCGGGACAGTCGTTGGTTTTCTTT
CASSYTSGQSLVFF
>TRBJ2-2|.|TRBV18|.
TGTGCCAGCTCACCTCAGCGGCAGAACACCGGGGAGCTGTTTTTT
CASSPQRQNTGELFF
>TRBJ1-1|.|TRBV20-1|TRBD1
TGCAGTGCCACGAACAGGGGAGGAGCTTTCTTT
CSATNRGGAFF
>TRBJ2-1|few|TRBV18|TRBD2
TGTGCCAGCTCACAACTAGCGGGAGGGCCTGTTAGCTCCTACAATGAGCAGTTCTTC
CASSQLAGGPVSSYNEQFF